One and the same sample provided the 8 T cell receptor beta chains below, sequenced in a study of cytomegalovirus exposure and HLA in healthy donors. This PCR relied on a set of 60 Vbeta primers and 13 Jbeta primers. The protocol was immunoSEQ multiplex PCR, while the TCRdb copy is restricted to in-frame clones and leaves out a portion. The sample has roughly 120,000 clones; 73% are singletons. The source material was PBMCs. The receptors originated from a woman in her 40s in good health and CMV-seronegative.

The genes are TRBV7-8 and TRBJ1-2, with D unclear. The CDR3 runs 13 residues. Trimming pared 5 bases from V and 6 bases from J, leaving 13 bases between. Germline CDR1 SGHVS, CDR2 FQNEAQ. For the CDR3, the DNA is TGTGCCAGCAGCCCCCAGGTTCGTGATGGCTACACCTTC. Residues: CASSPQVRDGYTF. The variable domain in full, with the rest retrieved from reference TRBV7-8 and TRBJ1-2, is GAGVSQSPRYKVAKRGQDVALRCDPISGHVSLFWYQQALGQGPEFLTYFQNEAQLDKSGLPSDRFFAERPEGSVSTLKIQRTQQEDSAVYLCASSPQVRDGYTFGSGTRLTVV.

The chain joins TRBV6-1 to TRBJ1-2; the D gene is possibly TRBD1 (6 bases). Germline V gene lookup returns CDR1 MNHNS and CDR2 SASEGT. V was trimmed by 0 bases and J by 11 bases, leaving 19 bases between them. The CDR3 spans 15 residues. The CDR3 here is CASSEAWTEHKPYTF. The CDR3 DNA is TGTGCCAGCAGTGAAGCCTGGACAGAGCATAAACCGTACACCTTC.

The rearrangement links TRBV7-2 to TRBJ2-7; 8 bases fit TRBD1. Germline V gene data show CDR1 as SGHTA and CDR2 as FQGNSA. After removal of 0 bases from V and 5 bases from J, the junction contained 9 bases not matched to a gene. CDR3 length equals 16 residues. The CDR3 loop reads CASSLASDRGLDEQYF. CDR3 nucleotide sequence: TGTGCCAGCAGCTTAGCTTCCGACAGGGGTTTGGACGAGCAGTACTTC.

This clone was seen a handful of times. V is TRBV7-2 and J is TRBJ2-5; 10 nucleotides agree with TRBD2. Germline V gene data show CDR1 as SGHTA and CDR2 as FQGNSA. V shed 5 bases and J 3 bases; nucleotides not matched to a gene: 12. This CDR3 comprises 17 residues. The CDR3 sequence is CASSPSMASGGEETQYF. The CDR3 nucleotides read TGTGCCAGCAGCCCAAGCATGGCTAGCGGGGGTGAAGAGACCCAGTACTTC.

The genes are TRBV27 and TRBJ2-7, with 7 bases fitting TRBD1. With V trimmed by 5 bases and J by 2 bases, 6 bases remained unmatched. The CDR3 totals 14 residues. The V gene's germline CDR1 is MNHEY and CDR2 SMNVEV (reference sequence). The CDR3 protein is CASSLQGDAYEQYF. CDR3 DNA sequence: TGTGCCAGCAGTCTCCAGGGGGATGCCTACGAGCAGTACTTC.

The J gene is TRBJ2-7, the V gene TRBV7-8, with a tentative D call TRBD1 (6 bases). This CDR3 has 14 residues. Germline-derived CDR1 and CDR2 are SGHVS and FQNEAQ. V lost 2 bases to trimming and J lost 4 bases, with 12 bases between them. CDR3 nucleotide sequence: TGTGCCAGCAGCTTACTGGGCAGGGGTTACGAGCAGTACTTC. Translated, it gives CASSLLGRGYEQYF.

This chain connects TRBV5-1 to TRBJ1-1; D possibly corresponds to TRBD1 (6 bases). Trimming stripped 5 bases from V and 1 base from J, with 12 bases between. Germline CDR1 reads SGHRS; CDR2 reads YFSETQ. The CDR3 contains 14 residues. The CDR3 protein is CASRGSGANTEAFF. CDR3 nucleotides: TGCGCCAGCAGAGGTTCAGGGGCGAACACTGAAGCTTTCTTT.

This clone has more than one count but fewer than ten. DNA for the CDR3: TGTGCCAGCAGCCAAGGCCCGGGACTAGGGGACCCCTACAATGAGCAGTTCTTC. Translating gives CASSQGPGLGDPYNEQFF. This chain links TRBV9 with TRBJ2-1; 8 bases are shared with TRBD2. J gave up 2 bases and V 4 bases, and 14 bases lay outside the gene matches. Per germline, CDR1 SGDLS and CDR2 YYNGEE. The CDR3 runs 18 residues. Together with reference TRBV9 and TRBJ2-1, the CDR3 gives the full variable domain: DSGVTQTPKHLITATGQRVTLRCSPRSGDLSVYWYQQSLDQGLQFLIQYYNGEERAKGNILERFSAQQFPDLHSELNLSSLELGDSALYFCASSQGPGLGDPYNEQFFGPGTRLTVL.